The clone carrying this T cell receptor beta chain has ten or more counts. The CDR3 extends over 12 amino acids. V was pared by 5 bases and J by 6 bases, with 3 bases of the junction left unmatched. The data stem from a study of T cells in Graves' hyperthyroidism and ophthalmopathy. Researchers took RNA transcripts and amplified the TCR beta CDR3 regions from them. The HTBI set primed first-round TCR CDR3 RT-PCR. TCRdb itself ran the multiplex PCR reads through MiXCR, one entry per CDR3 protein. The table records fewer than 700,000 distinct CDR3 sequences, about a sixth of them present only once. This chain uses TRBV12-3 or TRBV12-4 with TRBJ2-5, with 7 bases matching TRBD2. This TCR was sampled from a woman aged 30 to 39 with Graves' hyperthyroidism. Sequenced sample: blood. CDR3 DNA sequence: TGTGCCAGCAGTACGGGACTAAAGACCCAGTACTTC. Translation gives CASSTGLKTQYF.